This record concerns one TCR beta chain sequence. The CDR3 covers 14 residues. V was pared by 0 bases and J by 4 bases, with 10 bases between. From germline, CDR1 is SGDLS and CDR2 YYNGEE. As handled by the study authors: Quantification of nucleated cells was approximated via reference gene primer amplification. Measured with immunoSEQ multiplex PCR; TCRdb has only the in-frame clones, and not every one. The V and J calls and clone size are taken from that table; D and trimming were inferred from the DNA. The table lists 95,000 to 110,000 clones, roughly 80% of them singletons, with around 4.4% in the top ten. The sample comes from a study of blood T cell repertoires in COVID-19. On the study more broadly: T cells, B-cell-depleted T cells, or PBMCs provided the cDNA or gDNA that served as material.

The sequence came from a human donor in a cohort sampled during active COVID-19. The rearrangement joins TRBV9 to TRBJ2-5; D might be TRBD2 (6 bases). The material sequenced was peripheral blood. In DNA form, the CDR3 reads TGTGCCAGCAGCGTAGGGTTGGGGGGAGAGACCCAGTACTTC. It is translated as CASSVGLGGETQYF.